These 20 T cell receptor beta chains were sequenced from one sample in a study of T cell responses to AZD1222 COVID-19 vaccine. Only in-frame clones appear in the TCRdb table, and some are missing; sequencing was by immunoSEQ multiplex PCR. This sample has roughly 85,000 clones, with approximately 86% found just once. The sample here was peripheral blood, taken on day 0 of MenACWY control vaccination. These receptors were taken from an adult in good health.

The chain couples TRBV29-1 to TRBJ1-1, with TRBD1 identical over 9 bases. Germline V gene sequence: CDR1 SQVTM, CDR2 ANQGSEA. The CDR3 loop spans 14 amino acids. The V segment lost 5 bases and the J segment 6 bases; nucleotides outside the gene matches: 10. CDR3: CSVFRDRAISEAFF. The CDR3 nucleotides are TGCAGCGTTTTTAGGGACAGGGCGATTTCTGAAGCTTTCTTT.

The rearrangement joins TRBV7-9 to TRBJ2-2; D gene unclear. The CDR3 spans 13 residues. The V and J ends lost 1 base and 4 bases respectively, with 4 bases between them. CDR1 and CDR2 from the germline V gene are SEHNR and FQNEAQ (reference sequence). The CDR3 bases are TGTGCCAGCAGCTTAGGGGGCACCGGGGAGCTGTTTTTT. Its protein is CASSLGGTGELFF.

This clone was seen a handful of times. This rearrangement joins TRBV3-1 (or the pseudogene TRBV3-2) to TRBJ2-2; 16 bases match TRBD2. Looked up from germline, CDR1 is LGHDT and CDR2 is YNNKEL (reference sequence). Losses at the gene ends were 3 bases for V and 6 bases for J; bases not matched to a gene: 10. The CDR3 runs 19 residues. The CDR3 DNA reads TGTGCCAGCAGCCACCGACCGGGACTAGCGGGGGGGCCTGCCGGGGAGCTGTTTTTT. Its protein is CASSHRPGLAGGPAGELFF.

This clone was seen a handful of times. The chain joins TRBV3-1 (or the pseudogene TRBV3-2) to TRBJ2-2; 7 positions agree with TRBD1. The CDR3 covers 14 residues. J lost 6 bases, V lost 3 bases, and 4 bases had no gene match. Germline V CDR1 and CDR2: LGHDT, YNNKEL (reference sequence). The CDR3 region is CASSHTGDPGELFF. CDR3 bases: TGTGCCAGCAGCCATACAGGGGACCCCGGGGAGCTGTTTTTT.

This chain joins TRBV28 and TRBJ2-7, with D possibly being TRBD1 or TRBD2 (5 bases each). Trimming left V 5 bases short and J 5 bases short, with 19 bases between. There are 15 residues in the CDR3. Germline V gives CDR1 MDHEN, CDR2 SYDVKM. The CDR3 DNA reads TGTGCCAGCAGTCGAGGGGACCTAAGCATTAACGAGCAGTACTTC. Its translation is CASSRGDLSINEQYF.

The chain is built from TRBV19 and TRBJ1-2, with a possible D match to TRBD1 (5 bases). CDR1 is LNHDA and CDR2 is SQIVND in the germline V gene (reference sequence). This CDR3 spans 18 amino acids. Trimming cost V 3 bases and J 4 bases, with 24 bases left between them. CDR3 nucleotides: TGTGCCAGTAGTATTGATGCACTCGGGACCGGGCAGTCCTATGGCTACACCTTC. This encodes CASSIDALGTGQSYGYTF.

The chain has TRBV27 and TRBJ1-5; D might be TRBD1 (6 bases). The CDR3 has 16 amino acids. Trimming left V 3 bases short and J 1 base short, with 13 bases between. Germline V CDR1 and CDR2: MNHEY, SMNVEV (reference sequence). CDR3 loop: CASSFRRGASNQPQHF. CDR3 bases: TGTGCCAGCAGTTTCCGCCGGGGGGCCAGCAATCAGCCCCAGCATTTT.

This chain joins TRBV15 and TRBJ1-5; 8 nucleotides line up with TRBD1. CDR1 LNHNV and CDR2 YYDKDF come from the germline V gene (reference sequence). V gave up 2 bases and J gave up 0 bases; unmatched junction bases: 12. The CDR3 extends over 19 amino acids. CDR3 sequence: CATSRKTPGQVYSNQPQHF. CDR3 in DNA: TGTGCCACCAGCAGAAAAACTCCGGGACAGGTCTATAGCAATCAGCCCCAGCATTTT.

The V and J genes are TRBV3-1 (or the pseudogene TRBV3-2) and TRBJ1-2, with TRBD1 matching 10 bases. Unmatched junction bases numbered 2, after V lost 1 base and J lost 12 bases. The CDR3 extends over 12 amino acids. Germline loops: CDR1 LGHDT, CDR2 YNNKEL (reference sequence). The CDR3 protein is CASSQGGQGNTF. Here the CDR3 DNA reads TGTGCCAGCAGCCAAGGGGGACAGGGGAACACCTTC.

This sequence joins TRBV3-1 (or the pseudogene TRBV3-2) and TRBJ1-2; D unresolved. This CDR3 is 14 amino acids long. Trimming removed 1 base at V and 4 bases at J, with 10 bases between. CDR1 and CDR2 from the germline V gene are LGHDT and YNNKEL (reference sequence). The CDR3 spells CASSQVPGIYGYTF. CDR3 nucleotide sequence: TGTGCCAGCAGCCAAGTTCCAGGCATCTATGGCTACACCTTC.

The chain recombines TRBV11-3 with TRBJ2-6; D is ambiguous. V was clipped by 1 base and J by 3 bases, with 4 bases between them. Germline CDR1 reads SGHNT; CDR2 reads YENEEA. The CDR3 contains 14 residues. CDR3 nucleotide sequence: TGTGCCAGCAGCTTAGGGGGTGGGGCCAACGTCCTGACTTTC. This codes for CASSLGGGANVLTF.

This chain joins TRBV5-4 and TRBJ1-2; weak D call: TRBD1 (6 bases). Per germline, CDR1 SGHNT and CDR2 YYREEE (reference sequence). The ends were cut back, 2 bases at V and 7 bases at J, with 15 bases in the middle. The CDR3 contains 14 residues. The CDR3 loop is CASSLPGAMGGYTF. The CDR3 nucleotides read TGTGCCAGCAGCTTACCAGGGGCTATGGGTGGCTACACCTTC.

CDR3 residues: CASTPTSGGTGELFF. The CDR3 nucleotides read TGTGCCAGCACCCCGACGTCCGGGGGCACCGGGGAGCTGTTTTTT. The chain recombines TRBV3-1 (or the pseudogene TRBV3-2) with TRBJ2-2; weak D call: TRBD2 (6 bases). The germline gives CDR1 LGHDT, CDR2 YNNKEL (reference sequence). This CDR3 spans 15 amino acids. V lost 7 bases to trimming and J lost 4 bases, with 16 bases between them.

This clone was counted a few times. V usage is TRBV4-2 and J usage is TRBJ2-2, with 14 nucleotides matching TRBD2. The CDR3 sequence is 17 residues long. The V gene end was trimmed by 4 bases and the J gene end by 4 bases; junction bases not matched to a gene: 5. CDR1 and CDR2 (germline): LGHNA, YNFKEQ. The CDR3 region is CASSPRTSGGFTGELFF. The DNA for the CDR3 is TGTGCCAGCAGCCCCCGGACTAGCGGGGGGTTCACCGGGGAGCTGTTTTTT.

The J gene is TRBJ1-6, the V gene TRBV9; a possible D gene is TRBD1 (6 bases). The V and J ends lost 4 bases and 9 bases respectively, with 11 bases between them. The CDR3 runs 13 residues. CDR1 is SGDLS, CDR2 YYNGEE, per germline. The CDR3 sequence is CASSSGDTSPLHF. The CDR3 DNA follows: TGTGCCAGCAGCTCAGGGGATACTTCACCCCTCCACTTT.

The chain uses TRBV6-5 and TRBJ2-7; a weak D match, TRBD1 (6 bases). V lost 10 bases and J 2 bases, leaving 12 bases between the germline ends. Germline values: CDR1 MNHEY, CDR2 SVGAGI. This CDR3 contains 12 residues. CDR3 amino acids: CATRQVAYEQYF. The CDR3 DNA is TGTGCCACTCGACAGGTCGCCTACGAGCAGTACTTC.

The CDR3, as DNA: TGTGCCAGCCTAGGGTGGGAGAACACTGAAGCTTTCTTT. Encoded protein: CASLGWENTEAFF. The rearrangement links TRBV25-1 to TRBJ1-1; unclear D gene. This CDR3 contains 13 residues. V gave up 8 bases and J gave up 1 base, with 11 bases separating them. Germline-derived CDR1 and CDR2 are MGHDK and SYGVNS.

This clone turned up a few times. This chain links TRBV12-3 or TRBV12-4 with TRBJ2-2, with unresolved D. The CDR3 is made up of 13 amino acids. The ends were cut back, 4 bases at V and 6 bases at J, with 9 bases in the middle. CDR3 sequence (DNA): TGTGCCAGCAGTTCGGTGAGCCCCGGGGAGCTGTTTTTT. It specifies CASSSVSPGELFF.

This clone appeared a single time. This chain connects TRBV7-3 to TRBJ1-4; 9 bases agree with TRBD1. V shed 5 bases, J shed 7 bases, and the junction held 20 bases outside the gene matches. The CDR3 has 19 residues. Per germline, CDR1 SGHTA and CDR2 FQGTGA. CDR3 loop: CASSPESWGTGRGSEKLFF. The CDR3 bases are TGTGCCAGCAGCCCAGAGAGTTGGGGGACAGGGCGAGGAAGTGAAAAACTGTTTTTT.

This chain joins TRBV9 and TRBJ1-2; TRBD1 is a possible D gene (5 bases). Trimming removed 6 bases from V and 8 bases from J, with 17 bases in between. The CDR3 contains 13 residues. Germline CDR1 and CDR2: SGDLS and YYNGEE. The CDR3 DNA is TGTGCCAGCACTCGGGACCCAAAAGGGGGCTACACCTTC. This sequence encodes CASTRDPKGGYTF.